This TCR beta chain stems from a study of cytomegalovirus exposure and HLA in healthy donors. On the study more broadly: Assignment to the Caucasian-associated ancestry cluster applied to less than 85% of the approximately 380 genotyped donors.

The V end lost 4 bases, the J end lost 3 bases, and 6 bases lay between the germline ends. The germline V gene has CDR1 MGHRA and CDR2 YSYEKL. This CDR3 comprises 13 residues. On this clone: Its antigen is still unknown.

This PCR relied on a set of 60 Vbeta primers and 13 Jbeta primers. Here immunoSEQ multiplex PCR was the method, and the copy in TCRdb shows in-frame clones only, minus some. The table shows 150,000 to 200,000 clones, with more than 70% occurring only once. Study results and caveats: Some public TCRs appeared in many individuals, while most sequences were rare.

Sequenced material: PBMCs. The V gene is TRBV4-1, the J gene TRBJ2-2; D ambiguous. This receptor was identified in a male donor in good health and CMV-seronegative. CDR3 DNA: TGCGCCAGCAGCCCCTCCTACACCGGGGAGCTGTTTTTT. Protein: CASSPSYTGELFF.